The rows below give T cell receptor beta chains drawn from one sample of a study of blood T cell repertoires in COVID-19. Using immunoSEQ multiplex PCR, the repertoire was profiled, and TCRdb retains in-frame clones only, with some absent. The sample carries approximately 300,000 clones, roughly 89% recorded once. Sequenced sample: peripheral blood. Receptors were obtained from a woman in her thirties with COVID-19, enrolled during active disease. Each CDR3 is given with its conserved first and last residue. Some rows mark clone size as missing; the rest say once, few, many or name a class of expanded clone.

j_call clone_size v_call cdr3_aa
TRBJ1-5 . TRBV6-5 CASAGQRNQPQHF
TRBJ2-2 . TRBV6-5 CASSSGLTGELFF
TRBJ1-5 . TRBV5-1 CASSLTGTGGNQPQHF
TRBJ1-2 . TRBV27 CASSFSRAGGYTF
TRBJ1-3 . TRBV18 CASSPGLGDSGNTIYF
TRBJ2-1 . TRBV14 CASSPRDRDRGRGEQFF
TRBJ2-1 . TRBV7-8 CASSSLASGDTHNEQFF
TRBJ2-5 . TRBV15 CATSSRDRGRETQYF
TRBJ2-1 . TRBV11-3 CASSLRSPSGNEQFF
TRBJ1-1 once TRBV9 CASSPSRTGRTEAFF
TRBJ2-3 . TRBV6-4 CASSETDRPTDTQYF
TRBJ1-5 . TRBV6-5 CASSQFRGGGQPQHF
TRBJ2-1 once TRBV11-2 CASSPLRDRGPNEQFF
TRBJ2-7 many TRBV4-3 CASSQAWGQSYEQYF
TRBJ1-1 . TRBV19 CASSIVRGVNTEAFF
TRBJ1-1 . TRBV19 CASSIAFGSNTEAFF
TRBJ2-4 few TRBV19 CASKIQQGKNIQYF
TRBJ2-5 . TRBV1 CTSSPTSDWETQYF
TRBJ1-6 . TRBV2 CASSVPPHASSYNSPLHF
TRBJ2-3 . TRBV7-9 CASSLGGTRDTQYF
TRBJ2-3 . TRBV6-4 CASSDFAGGSTDTQYF
TRBJ1-1 . TRBV11-2 CASFSSKGADTEAFF
TRBJ2-2 . TRBV4-1 CASRPSGGARTGELFF
TRBJ1-1 . TRBV30 CARSLGAGDEAFF
TRBJ1-4 . TRBV19 CASSIWTPTLAEKLFF
TRBJ2-1 . TRBV2 CASSEGEASGGYNEQFF
TRBJ2-6 few TRBV3-1/TRBV3-2 CASSPYSGANVLTF
TRBJ1-1 . TRBV7-3 CASSLEDTTEAFF